This passage covers 16 T cell receptor beta chains from one sample sequenced in a study of blood T cell repertoires in COVID-19. The assay was immunoSEQ multiplex PCR, and TCRdb's table has in-frame clones only and misses some. Among under 350,000 clones, roughly 90% were seen once, and the ten largest hold about 5%. Source material: peripheral blood. The receptors originated from a man in his forties with acute or convalescent COVID-19.

The chain combines TRBV5-4 with TRBJ1-2, with TRBD1 matching 7 bases. Germline V lookup: CDR1 SGHNT, CDR2 YYREEE (reference sequence). V lost 1 base and J lost 4; bases outside the gene matches: 4. CDR3 length: 14 amino acids. The CDR3 DNA follows: TGTGCCAGCAGCTTGAGACAGGGACCCTATGGCTACACCTTC. Protein product: CASSLRQGPYGYTF.

This clone showed up just a few times. Other DNA sequences within the sample encode an identical CDR3. V and J are TRBV3-1 (or the pseudogene TRBV3-2) and TRBJ1-2, with D unresolved. This CDR3 has 11 residues. Trimming cost V 1 base and J 7 bases, with 4 bases left between them. Germline CDR1 LGHDT, CDR2 YNNKEL (reference sequence). In nucleotides, the CDR3 is TGTGCCAGCAGCCAAGGCGGTGGCTACACCTTC. This translates into CASSQGGGYTF.

The rearrangement links TRBV3-1 (or the pseudogene TRBV3-2) to TRBJ2-1, with D perhaps matching TRBD1 (5 bases). The CDR3 contains 16 residues. CDR1 and CDR2 from the germline V gene are LGHDT and YNNKEL (reference sequence). V was shortened by 4 bases and J by 3 bases, with 16 bases between the two germline ends. The CDR3 sequence: CASSPPSQGLYNEQFF. The CDR3 region has the DNA TGTGCCAGCAGCCCGCCCTCCCAGGGCCTCTACAATGAGCAGTTCTTC.

The rearrangement links TRBV5-1 to TRBJ2-2, with TRBD2 matching over 8 bases. V gave up 2 bases and J gave up 4 bases; unmatched junction bases: 4. The V gene's germline CDR1 is SGHRS and CDR2 YFSETQ. The CDR3 is made up of 15 amino acids. The CDR3 nucleotides are TGCGCCAGCAGCTTCCTTAGCGGGGCCACCGGGGAGCTGTTTTTT. Translated: CASSFLSGATGELFF.

The chain has TRBV12-3 or TRBV12-4 and TRBJ1-2; D is ambiguous. V gave up 1 base and J gave up 4 bases, with 7 bases separating them. The CDR3 is 13 residues long. The CDR3 DNA reads TGTGCCAGCAGTTTAGATGGCATCTATGGCTACACCTTC. It specifies CASSLDGIYGYTF.

About this clone itself: Because the CDR3's place on the DNA is in doubt, the DNA is left out and the CDR3 is given as listed by TCRdb. The rearrangement uses TRBV21-1 and TRBJ2-6; the table's TRBD2 call for D was not verified on the DNA. TRBV21-1 is a listed pseudogene. The CDR3 extends over 17 residues, inclusive of both ends. The chain's CDR3 is CASSKALWGAGANVLTF.

The genes are TRBV27 and TRBJ1-1; the D is unclear. This CDR3 spans 14 amino acids. The V end was cut by 4 bases, the J end by 4 bases, with 13 bases between. The germline gives CDR1 MNHEY, CDR2 SMNVEV (reference sequence). The CDR3 loop is CASSSELASTEAFF. Written as DNA, the CDR3 is TGTGCCAGCAGTTCGGAGTTGGCAAGCACTGAAGCTTTCTTT.

V and J are TRBV6-6 and TRBJ1-2; D unresolved. The CDR3 sequence is 12 residues long. The ends were cut back, 10 bases at V and 1 base at J, with 10 bases in the middle. CDR1 and CDR2 from the germline V gene are MNHNY and SVGAGI (reference sequence). The CDR3 region is CATAGLNYGYTF. The CDR3 coding sequence is TGTGCCACGGCGGGCCTTAACTATGGCTACACCTTC.

The CDR3 is CASSAGTAYQPQHF. CDR3 DNA sequence: TGTGCCAGCAGCGCCGGGACAGCCTATCAGCCCCAGCATTTT. The chain links TRBV9 to TRBJ1-5, with TRBD1 matching 7 bases. The germline gives CDR1 SGDLS, CDR2 YYNGEE. The CDR3 runs 14 residues. V gave up 3 bases and J gave up 5 bases; unmatched junction bases: 5.

This chain connects TRBV12-5 to TRBJ1-5; TRBD1 agrees at 7 bases. Germline lookup yields CDR1 LGHNT and CDR2 FRNRAP. CDR3 length equals 15 residues. The V and J ends lost 5 bases and 0 bases, in that order; junction bases with no gene match: 4. In DNA form, the CDR3 reads TGTGCTAGTGGTCCCCCAGGGGGTAGCAATCAGCCCCAGCATTTT. The encoded protein is CASGPPGGSNQPQHF.

This chain uses TRBV11-3 with TRBJ1-3; perhaps TRBD1 as D (5 bases). Germline V CDR1 and CDR2: SGHNT, YENEEA. The CDR3 contains 13 residues. V was pared by 5 bases and J by 6 bases, with 11 bases between. The CDR3 protein is CASSQGNTNTIYF. The CDR3 DNA reads as TGTGCCAGCAGCCAGGGTAACACAAACACCATATATTTT.

This clone was counted a single time. The gene calls are TRBV9 and TRBJ2-1, with TRBD1 as a possible D gene (6 bases). V lost 0 bases and J lost 10, with 17 bases in between. This CDR3 region has 15 residues. The V gene's germline CDR1 is SGDLS and CDR2 YYNGEE. The CDR3 region has the DNA TGTGCCAGCAGCGTAGGATCCCAGGGGCTATTGGAGCAGTTCTTC. Residues: CASSVGSQGLLEQFF.

The chain is built from TRBV11-2 and TRBJ2-1; D is undetermined. Germline V gene data show CDR1 as SGHAT and CDR2 as FQNNGV. V lost 5 bases, J lost 8 bases, and 7 bases lay in between. CDR3 length: 11 amino acids. CDR3 in amino acids: CASSLIYEQFF. The CDR3 coding sequence is TGTGCCAGCAGCCTTATCTATGAGCAGTTCTTC. Together with reference TRBV11-2 and TRBJ2-1, the CDR3 gives the full variable domain: EAGVAQSPRYKIIEKRQSVAFWCNPISGHATLYWYQQILGQGPKLLIQFQNNGVVDDSQLPKDRFSAERLKGVDSTLKIQPAKLEDSAVYLCASSLIYEQFFGPGTRLTVL.

This rearrangement joins TRBV10-3 to TRBJ2-7, with TRBD1 matching 7 bases. The germline gives CDR1 ENHRY, CDR2 SYGVKD. V lost 8 bases, J lost 3 bases, and 4 bases stayed unmatched. CDR3 length: 12 residues. The CDR3 loop reads CAISGDSYEQYF. The CDR3 DNA is TGTGCCATCTCAGGGGACAGCTACGAGCAGTACTTC.

The chain carries TRBV5-1 and TRBJ1-3; D not resolved. The CDR3 loop spans 16 amino acids. Trimming stripped 0 bases from V and 0 bases from J, with 10 bases between. CDR1 SGHRS and CDR2 YFSETQ come from the germline V gene. CDR3 nucleotide sequence: TGCGCCAGCAGCTTGGGACTCTTAACCTCTGGAAACACCATATATTTT. As protein: CASSLGLLTSGNTIYF.

The chain carries TRBV12-3 or TRBV12-4 and TRBJ1-1; D remains ambiguous. V lost 8 bases and J lost 8, with 12 bases in between. CDR3 size: 11 residues. CDR3 bases: TGTGCCAGCGTCGAGACACTCGAAGCTTTCTTT. Its translation: CASVETLEAFF.